The 4 T cell receptor beta chains presented below share a single source sample, sequenced in a study of Ad26.COV2.S vaccination and SARS-CoV-2 variants. Treatment specified: 15 to 20 received Ad26.COV2.S at low or high dose, single or two shots; about 5 received placebo; per-sample allocation not given. Day 63 following the first vaccine or placebo injection was when the samples were taken. The repertoire was sequenced with immunoSEQ multiplex PCR; TCRdb's copy has only in-frame clones and lacks some. The table lists about 680,000 clones, approximately 88% of them singletons. The sample was peripheral blood, taken in a trial of Ad26.COV2.S vaccine versus placebo. All receptors come from a person between 18 and 65 years old who received the Ad26.COV2.S COVID-19 vaccine or a placebo.

The chain is built from TRBV6-2 or TRBV6-3 and TRBJ2-5, with D uncertain. From germline, CDR1 is MNHEY and CDR2 SVGEGT. There are 15 residues in the CDR3. The ends were cut back, 3 bases at V and 2 bases at J, with 13 bases in the middle. This CDR3 is CASSYLGNPQETQYF. The DNA for the CDR3 is TGTGCCAGCAGTTATTTAGGAAACCCTCAAGAGACCCAGTACTTC.

This chain connects TRBV2 to TRBJ2-5; tentative D call: TRBD2 (7 bases). CDR1 and CDR2 (germline): SNHLY, FYNNEI. Trimming shortened V by 6 bases and J by 3 bases, and 20 bases separated the two germline ends. The CDR3 runs 16 residues. The CDR3 DNA is TGTGCCAGCAGCGGATGGGGGGGGCGATCCAAAGAGACCCAGTACTTC. As protein: CASSGWGGRSKETQYF.

The gene calls are TRBV19 and TRBJ2-7, with D uncertain. V gave up 4 bases and J gave up 3 bases, with 16 bases separating them. CDR3 length equals 15 residues. Per the germline V gene, CDR1 is LNHDA and CDR2 is SQIVND (reference sequence). This CDR3 is CASSTYAARIYEQYF. CDR3 DNA sequence: TGTGCCAGTAGTACCTACGCGGCCAGGATCTACGAGCAGTACTTC.

V and J are TRBV10-3 and TRBJ1-1, with D unresolved. This CDR3 is 13 amino acids long. Germline V gene lookup returns CDR1 ENHRY and CDR2 SYGVKD. V gave up 8 bases and J gave up 5 bases, with 15 bases separating them. The CDR3 DNA reads TGTGCCATCCTCAGGATTTTAGGGACTGAAGCTTTCTTT. Protein sequence: CAILRILGTEAFF.